This record covers a single TCR beta chain. Using immunoSEQ multiplex PCR, the repertoire was profiled, and TCRdb retains in-frame clones only, with some absent. This table has about 40,000 clones, around 87% appearing once. CDR1 is MNHEY and CDR2 is SVGAGI in the germline V gene. Trimming took 5 bases from V and 3 from J, leaving 8 bases between them. The CDR3 loop spans 13 amino acids. This sample stems from a study of PD-1 blockade in classical Hodgkin lymphoma. No patient escaped relapse after autologous stem cell transplantation, and brentuximab vedotin exposure varied. The gene calls are TRBV6-5 and TRBJ1-3; D uncertain. The source material was peripheral blood mononuclear cells (PBMCs), sampled at baseline. This receptor was taken from a human donor with classical Hodgkin lymphoma. DNA for the CDR3: TGTGCCAGCAGTGACCTCATTGGAAACACCATATATTTT. It specifies CASSDLIGNTIYF.